This T cell receptor (beta chain) is from a study of blood T cell repertoires in COVID-19. The overall study: Sources were T cells, B-cell-depleted T cells, or PBMCs; the material itself was cDNA or gDNA.

This study enrolled people aged roughly 18 to 90 from approximately 24 US geographic areas. Cohort assignment relied on participant-reported clinical history. The sample holds a few counts of this clone. Per the original methods: Scientists estimated how many nucleated cells there were by amplifying reference gene primers. Sequencing was performed with immunoSEQ multiplex PCR; in TCRdb, only in-frame clones are kept and a portion is missing. From that table come the V and J calls and clone size; the DNA was used to work out D and trimming. The sample lists about 200,000 clones, more than 65% occurring once. The sequence derives from a woman aged 50 to 60 with acute COVID-19. Sequenced: PBMCs or T cells enriched from blood (not recorded which).

The DNA for the CDR3 is TGCAGCGTGAGGACAGGGGGTGGCACTGAAGCTTTCTTT. Its protein product is CSVRTGGGTEAFF. V and J are TRBV29-1 and TRBJ1-1, with 10 bases fitting TRBD1. The CDR3 consists of 13 residues. The V gene's germline CDR1 is SQVTM and CDR2 ANQGSEA. V shed 6 bases and J 4 bases; nucleotides not matched to a gene: 5. The complete variable domain, with remaining parts taken from reference TRBV29-1 and TRBJ1-1, reads SAVISQKPSRDICQRGTSLTIQCQVDSQVTMMFWYRQQPGQSLTLIATANQGSEATYESGFVIDKFPISRPNLTFSTLTVSNMSPEDSSIYLCSVRTGGGTEAFFGQGTRLTVV.